A selection of T cell receptor beta chains follows, all from one sample in a study of blood T cells in healthy people across ages. TCRdb redid the calling of the 5' RACE reads with MiXCR, one entry per CDR3 protein. The sample yields under 850,000 distinct CDR3 sequences, about 37% seen once. Sequencing was carried out using blood. The receptors come from a man aged 18-30 years in good health. CDR3s include the opening cysteine and the closing phenylalanine or tryptophan. The D gene is left open where the match is weak. Where a row states a size, it is once, few, many or the class of an expanded clone; other rows omit it.

cdr3_nt: TGCAGTGCTAGAGATTCGGGGACAGGGGGCCCAGATACGCAGTATTTT; cdr3_aa: CSARDSGTGGPDTQYF; d_call: TRBD1; clone_size: .; v_call: TRBV20-1; j_call: TRBJ2-3; cdr3_length: 16
cdr3_nt: TGTGCCAGCACCAGAGGCTTCGGTGGGGCCAACGTCCTGACTTTC; cdr3_aa: CASTRGFGGANVLTF; d_call: .; clone_size: few; v_call: TRBV7-2; j_call: TRBJ2-6; cdr3_length: 15
cdr3_nt: TGTGCCAGCAGCCAGGACAGTGTATCAGCTTTCTTT; cdr3_aa: CASSQDSVSAFF; d_call: .; clone_size: few; v_call: TRBV6-5; j_call: TRBJ1-1; cdr3_length: 12
cdr3_nt: TGTGCCAGCAGCTGGCCGGGGACAGGGCCTCAGCCCCAGCATTTT; cdr3_aa: CASSWPGTGPQPQHF; d_call: TRBD1; clone_size: few; v_call: TRBV5-8; j_call: TRBJ1-5; cdr3_length: 15
cdr3_nt: TGTGCCAGCAGGAGCGGGGGGGGCACCTACGAGCAGTACTTC; cdr3_aa: CASRSGGGTYEQYF; d_call: TRBD2; clone_size: few; v_call: TRBV28; j_call: TRBJ2-7; cdr3_length: 14
cdr3_nt: TGCAGTGCGACGACAGGGGCAGATACGCAGTATTTT; cdr3_aa: CSATTGADTQYF; d_call: TRBD1; clone_size: .; v_call: TRBV20-1; j_call: TRBJ2-3; cdr3_length: 12
cdr3_nt: TGTGCCAGCAGTTTGGCCAGCGGGGCATCGGATACGCAGTATTTT; cdr3_aa: CASSLASGASDTQYF; d_call: TRBD2; clone_size: few; v_call: TRBV12-3/TRBV12-4; j_call: TRBJ2-3; cdr3_length: 15
cdr3_nt: TGTGCCAGCAGCCCTTCACAGGCAGATACGCAGTATTTT; cdr3_aa: CASSPSQADTQYF; d_call: .; clone_size: few; v_call: TRBV3-1; j_call: TRBJ2-3; cdr3_length: 13
cdr3_nt: TGTGCCAGCAGTTTAGACGGGACTAGAGCAGATACGCAGTATTTT; cdr3_aa: CASSLDGTRADTQYF; d_call: TRBD2; clone_size: many; v_call: TRBV12-3/TRBV12-4; j_call: TRBJ2-3; cdr3_length: 15
cdr3_nt: TGCAGTGCCGCCCTTGTAACAGGGAGCAATCAGCCTCAGCATTTT; cdr3_aa: CSAALVTGSNQPQHF; d_call: .; clone_size: few; v_call: TRBV20-1; j_call: TRBJ1-5; cdr3_length: 15
cdr3_nt: TGCGCCAGCAGCCGGCCCGGACTTAGAAGGTCCAATGAGCAGTTCTTC; cdr3_aa: CASSRPGLRRSNEQFF; d_call: .; clone_size: few; v_call: TRBV4-1; j_call: TRBJ2-1; cdr3_length: 16
cdr3_nt: TGTGCCAGCAGTCTACAGGGAATTTATAATTCACCCCTCCACTTT; cdr3_aa: CASSLQGIYNSPLHF; d_call: .; clone_size: .; v_call: TRBV2; j_call: TRBJ1-6; cdr3_length: 15
cdr3_nt: TGTGCCAGCAGCCAGACCGGGACAGGGAATAGTCAGCCCCAGCATTTT; cdr3_aa: CASSQTGTGNSQPQHF; d_call: TRBD1; clone_size: few; v_call: TRBV3-1; j_call: TRBJ1-5; cdr3_length: 16
cdr3_nt: TGCGCCAGCAGCCAAGAGCTGGCAGGCATTAGAAATTCACCCCTCCACTTT; cdr3_aa: CASSQELAGIRNSPLHF; d_call: .; clone_size: few; v_call: TRBV4-3; j_call: TRBJ1-6; cdr3_length: 17
cdr3_nt: TGCGCCAGCAGCGACAAACCGGGACAGGGACAGCCCCAGCATTTT; cdr3_aa: CASSDKPGQGQPQHF; d_call: TRBD1; clone_size: .; v_call: TRBV5-1; j_call: TRBJ1-5; cdr3_length: 15
cdr3_nt: TGTGCCAGTAGTACCAGTAGGTCCTACGGGCAGTACTTC; cdr3_aa: CASSTSRSYGQYF; d_call: .; clone_size: .; v_call: TRBV19; j_call: TRBJ2-7; cdr3_length: 13
cdr3_nt: TGTGCCAGCAGTTCCGCAAGCTCCTATAATTCACCCCTCCACTTT; cdr3_aa: CASSSASSYNSPLHF; d_call: .; clone_size: .; v_call: TRBV28; j_call: TRBJ1-6; cdr3_length: 15